A selection of T cell receptor beta chains follows, all from one sample in a study of T-cell reconstitution after alpha-beta-depleted transplantation in children. Via MiXCR, TCRdb re-called the PCR reads, giving one row per CDR3 protein. The sample consists of about 980,000 distinct CDR3 sequences, roughly 29% of them appearing once. Sequencing was performed on PBMCs, mostly from graft donor cells, taken 360 days after TCRalphabeta/CD19-depleted stem cell transplant. The receptors stem from a boy in the first two years of life who had a stem cell transplant for SCID, so the T cells may come from the graft donor. CDR3s include the opening cysteine and the closing phenylalanine or tryptophan. D genes are given only for firm matches. Not every row has a clone size; where given, it reads once, few, many or a size class.

d_gene | abundance | j_gene | v_gene | CDR3nt | CDR3aa
TRBD1 | few | TRBJ1-1 | TRBV29-1 | TGCAGCGTTGAGAACAGGGGGCAAAACACTGAAGCTTTCTTT | CSVENRGQNTEAFF
- | few | TRBJ2-7 | TRBV20-1 | TGCAGTGTCTCCAGCGGCTCCTACGAGCAGTACTTC | CSVSSGSYEQYF
- | - | TRBJ1-2 | TRBV10-3 | TGTGCCATCACCGCGGGGGCTTATGGCTACACCTTC | CAITAGAYGYTF
TRBD2 | - | TRBJ2-3 | TRBV6-5 | TGTGCCAGCAGTTACCCCACAGCGGGGCAAGATACGCAGTATTTT | CASSYPTAGQDTQYF
TRBD1 | - | TRBJ2-1 | TRBV6-2/TRBV6-3 | TGTGCCAGCAGACCCGGGACAGGGGGCTACAATGAGCAGTTCTTC | CASRPGTGGYNEQFF
- | few | TRBJ2-4 | TRBV28 | TGTGCCAGCAGTTTTTTAGGTGGTGGATTTCAGTACTTC | CASSFLGGGFQYF
- | once | TRBJ2-2 | TRBV12-3/TRBV12-4 | TGTGCCAGCAGTTTTAAGGGGGAAAGGGCGGCCGGGGAGCTGTTTTTT | CASSFKGERAAGELFF
- | few | TRBJ1-5 | TRBV7-9 | TGTGCCAGCAGCCAAGGACGGGGTCAGCCCCAGCATTTT | CASSQGRGQPQHF
TRBD2 | - | TRBJ2-1 | TRBV20-1 | TGCAGTGCTAGAGACCGGGGAAAAGCGGGGGGCCTAAACAATGAGCAGTTCTTC | CSARDRGKAGGLNNEQFF
- | few | TRBJ2-3 | TRBV20-1 | TGCAGTGCGGCAACGGGGTCGGCGACGCAGTATTTT | CSAATGSATQYF
TRBD1 | - | TRBJ2-7 | TRBV5-8 | TGTGCCAGCAGCTTGAAGACAGGGGAGTCCTACGAGCAGTACTTC | CASSLKTGESYEQYF
- | - | TRBJ2-3 | TRBV11-1 | TGTGCCAGCAGCCCAAGACGGACGGCGGGGCCGACAGATACGCAGTATTTT | CASSPRRTAGPTDTQYF
TRBD1 | - | TRBJ1-1 | TRBV20-1 | TGCAGTGCTGGGGAGGACAGGGGGCGGAAAGCTTTCTTT | CSAGEDRGRKAFF
- | - | TRBJ1-4 | TRBV5-8 | TGTGCCAGCAGCTCGCCCCTCCAGCGAACTAATGAAAAACTGTTTTTT | CASSSPLQRTNEKLFF
TRBD2 | - | TRBJ2-1 | TRBV24-1 | TGTGCCACCAGTGCGGGTTCTAGCGGGGGTGATGAGCAGTTCTTC | CATSAGSSGGDEQFF
- | - | TRBJ2-7 | TRBV2 | TGTGCCAGCAGTGTAAACAAGCTCTACGAGCAGTACTTC | CASSVNKLYEQYF
- | few | TRBJ2-1 | TRBV5-5 | TGTGCCAGCAGCTTGGACGGACGCCTTTCGGAGCAGTTCTTC | CASSLDGRLSEQFF
TRBD1 | few | TRBJ2-2 | TRBV24-1 | TGTGCCACCAGTGATTTCACAGGGGGAGCCATTTCGAACACCGGGGAGCTGTTTTTT | CATSDFTGGAISNTGELFF
TRBD2 | few | TRBJ2-7 | TRBV9 | TGTGCCAGCAGCCCAGACGGGGGGTCTGGATACGAGCAGTACTTC | CASSPDGGSGYEQYF
- | - | TRBJ2-7 | TRBV20-1 | TGCAGTGCTAGTGTATATAGTTACGAGCAGTACTTC | CSASVYSYEQYF
- | few | TRBJ2-7 | TRBV12-3/TRBV12-4 | TGTGCCAGCAGTTTGGGGGTTGGGGGATTCTACGAGCAGTACTTC | CASSLGVGGFYEQYF
- | few | TRBJ2-3 | TRBV20-1 | TGCAGCGGGGCCCGGGGTGGGTTTCGCACAGATACGCAGTATTTT | CSGARGGFRTDTQYF
- | - | TRBJ2-2 | TRBV12-3/TRBV12-4 | TGTGCCAGCAGTTTAGGCCGGCAGCTCAGAGGGGAGCTGTTTTTT | CASSLGRQLRGELFF
- | few | TRBJ1-6 | TRBV9 | TGTGCCAGCAGCGTAGGATCAGGAGAACACTCCTATAATTCACCCCTCCACTTT | CASSVGSGEHSYNSPLHF
- | - | TRBJ2-7 | TRBV4-1 | TGCGCCAGCAGCCAAGTCCGGGCCTCCTACGAGCAGTACTTC | CASSQVRASYEQYF